The clone carrying this T cell receptor (beta chain) showed up just once. Antigen unknown. Researchers divided each subset's genomic DNA evenly across several immunoSEQ plates. The protocol was immunoSEQ multiplex PCR, while the TCRdb copy is restricted to in-frame clones and leaves out a portion. The sample lists over 2 million clones, about 95% occurring once. The data belong to a study of shared clonotypes between healthy human individuals. Naive CD8 cells lacked CD45RO and underwent positive selection for CCR7, leaving out terminally differentiated effector memory CD45RA+ cells. Study outcomes and limitations: Of the naive CD4 clonotypes, around 5.2% were shared across four donors.

V lost 3 bases, J lost 5 bases, and 5 bases stayed unmatched. The germline CDR1 and CDR2 sequences are MNHEY and SVGAGI. The CDR3 sequence is 14 residues long. The chain links TRBV6-5 to TRBJ1-1; TRBD1 matches 8 bases. The receptor's source is a man in his late teens or twenties in good health. Sequencing was done on a sample of naive CD8+ T cells sorted from blood. CDR3 amino acids: CASSYTGGVTEAFF. Here the CDR3 DNA reads TGTGCCAGCAGTTATACAGGGGGTGTAACTGAAGCTTTCTTT.